This TCR beta chain is drawn from a study of shared clonotypes between healthy human individuals. Study-wide findings and caveats: Large depth notwithstanding, sorted-subset sequencing proved incomplete by rarefaction. Clonotypes shared by all four donors outscored non-shared clonotypes in generation probability.

The CDR3 is made up of 12 amino acids. Naive CD8 cells lacked CD45RO and underwent positive selection for CCR7, leaving out terminally differentiated effector memory CD45RA+ cells. Deep-level settings were used for running the assay. Sequenced by immunoSEQ multiplex PCR; TCRdb stores in-frame clones only, minus some. The table has 1.5 million to 2.5 million clones, 85% to 95% seen once. Concerning this clone itself: Its antigen is as yet unknown.

This chain links TRBV21-1 with TRBJ2-7; no DNA check was done on the table's D call, TRBD1. TRBV21-1 is flagged as a pseudogene. Sequencing used naive CD8+ T cells sorted from blood. The TCR comes from a man between 18 and 29 years old in good health. The chain's CDR3 is CEERGQGVEQYF. In DNA, the CDR3 is TGTGAGGAGAGGGGACAGGGAGTCGAGCAGTACTTC.